The source of this T cell receptor (beta chain) is a study of blood T cell repertoires in COVID-19. The wider study: Spain, Italy and the United States supplied samples that represented acute and convalescent COVID-19. T cells, B-cell-depleted T cells, or PBMCs provided the cDNA or gDNA that served as material.

The CDR3 has 15 residues. Germline CDR1 is SGHRS and CDR2 is YFSETQ. V was pared by 4 bases and J by 4 bases, with 7 bases of the junction left unmatched. This clone showed up just a few times. Method: immunoSEQ multiplex PCR; TCRdb's copy keeps in-frame clones and lacks some. The sample carries hundreds of thousands of clones, more than 85% recorded once. J is TRBJ2-7 and V is TRBV5-1; TRBD1 agrees at 11 bases. The clonotype originates from a man in his forties or fifties with acute or convalescent COVID-19. Sequenced: peripheral blood. In DNA, the CDR3 is TGCGCCAGCAGCCGCGGGACAGGGGGTCAATACGAGCAGTACTTC. Translating it yields CASSRGTGGQYEQYF.